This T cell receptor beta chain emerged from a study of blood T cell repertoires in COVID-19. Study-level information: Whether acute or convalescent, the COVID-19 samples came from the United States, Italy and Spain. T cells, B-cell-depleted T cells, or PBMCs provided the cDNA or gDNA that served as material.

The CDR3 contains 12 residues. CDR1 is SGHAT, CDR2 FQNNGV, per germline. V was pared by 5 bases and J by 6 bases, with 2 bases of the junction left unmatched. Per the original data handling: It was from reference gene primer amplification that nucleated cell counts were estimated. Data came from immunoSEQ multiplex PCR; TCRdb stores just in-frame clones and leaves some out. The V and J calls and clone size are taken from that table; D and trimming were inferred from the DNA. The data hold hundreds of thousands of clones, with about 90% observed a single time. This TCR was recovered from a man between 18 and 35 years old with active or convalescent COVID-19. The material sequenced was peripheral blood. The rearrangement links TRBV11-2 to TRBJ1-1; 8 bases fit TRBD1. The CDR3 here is CASSPQGAEAFF. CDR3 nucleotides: TGTGCCAGCAGCCCACAGGGGGCTGAAGCTTTCTTT. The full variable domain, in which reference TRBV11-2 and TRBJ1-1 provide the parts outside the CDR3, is EAGVAQSPRYKIIEKRQSVAFWCNPISGHATLYWYQQILGQGPKLLIQFQNNGVVDDSQLPKDRFSAERLKGVDSTLKIQPAKLEDSAVYLCASSPQGAEAFFGQGTRLTVV.